The next 4 T cell receptor beta chains were all read from a single sample in a study of shared clonotypes between healthy human individuals. Positive CCR7 selection of CD45RO-negative cells yielded the naive CD8 cells, and terminally differentiated effector memory CD45RA+ cells were excluded. The protocol was immunoSEQ multiplex PCR, while the TCRdb copy is restricted to in-frame clones and leaves out a portion. The sample yields 2 million or so clones, about 95% seen once. The specimen sequenced was naive CD8+ T cells sorted from blood. Receptors originate from a man younger than 35 in good health.

CDR3 in DNA: TGTGCCAGCTCCCCGTACGACAATGAGCAGTTCTTC. It codes for CASSPYDNEQFF. This chain joins TRBV5-4 and TRBJ2-1; D is unclear. V dropped 7 bases and J dropped 5 bases, with 10 bases sitting between them. The germline V gene has CDR1 SGHNT and CDR2 YYREEE (reference sequence). The CDR3 totals 12 residues.

The rearrangement links TRBV7-9 to TRBJ1-1, with 7 positions matching TRBD1. CDR1 and CDR2 (germline): SEHNR, FQNEAQ (reference sequence). The CDR3 runs to 15 residues. The ends lost 5 bases at V and 3 bases at J; junction bases unmatched: 9. The CDR3, as DNA: TGTGCCAGCAGCACAGCAGGGGGTCAAGACACTGAAGCTTTCTTT. This gives the protein CASSTAGGQDTEAFF.

This chain joins TRBV7-9 and TRBJ2-7, with TRBD1 matching 7 bases. Germline loops: CDR1 SEHNR, CDR2 FQNEAQ (reference sequence). This CDR3 has 14 amino acids. V was pared by 5 bases and J by 6 bases, with 10 bases of the junction left unmatched. CDR3 bases: TGTGCCAGCAGCAATACCCGGGACAGCCTCGAGCAGTACTTC. Its translation: CASSNTRDSLEQYF.

The rearrangement links TRBV10-2 to TRBJ2-7; the D gene is possibly TRBD2 (6 bases). The CDR3 spans 16 residues. V dropped 4 bases and J dropped 3 bases, with 19 bases sitting between them. Looked up from germline, CDR1 is WSHSY and CDR2 is SAAADI. The CDR3 protein is CASSVGAEGQFYEQYF. DNA for the CDR3: TGCGCCAGCAGTGTTGGGGCGGAGGGCCAATTCTACGAGCAGTACTTC.